The 6 T cell receptor beta chains below were found in one sample sequenced in a study of cytomegalovirus exposure and HLA in healthy donors (dated by TCRdb to 2015 to 2018). The protocol used for the library was the immunoSEQ multiplex PCR assay. A mixture of 60 forward primers for TCR Vbeta segments and 13 reverse primers for TCR Jbeta segments was used in the multiplex PCR. TCRdb mirrors the immuneACCESS table, restricted to in-frame sequences. Some clones are absent from its copies; in checked studies, under half trace to an unresolved V gene, and the reason for the others is unknown. A total of about 140,000 clones appear in this sample, 84% of them only once. Roughly 2.7% of the sample rests with the top ten. The sample was PBMCs. The receptors were sampled from a boy younger than 10 in good health and CMV-seronegative.

There are a few counts of this clone. The rearrangement links TRBV11-2 to TRBJ1-1, with D perhaps matching TRBD1 (6 bases). CDR3 length: 13 residues. The V end lost 5 bases, the J end lost 5 bases, and 12 bases lay between the germline ends. Germline CDR1 is SGHAT and CDR2 is FQNNGV. The CDR3 loop is CASSPEGGTEAFF. CDR3 sequence (DNA): TGTGCCAGCAGCCCGGAGGGGGGGACTGAAGCTTTCTTT.

The chain uses TRBV6-5 and TRBJ2-3, with D tentatively TRBD2 (5 bases). The V end lost 4 bases, the J end lost 6 bases, and 17 bases lay between the germline ends. The CDR3 loop spans 15 amino acids. Germline V gene sequence: CDR1 MNHEY, CDR2 SVGAGI. CDR3 loop: CASSSPRLAKDTQYF. CDR3 nucleotide sequence: TGTGCCAGCAGTTCCCCCCGGCTAGCAAAGGATACGCAGTATTTT.

The J gene is TRBJ2-5, the V gene TRBV2, with no clear D. The CDR3 runs 11 residues. Germline V CDR1 and CDR2: SNHLY, FYNNEI. V lost 7 bases to trimming and J lost 0 bases, with 3 bases between them. CDR3 protein: CASIYQETQYF. DNA of the CDR3: TGTGCCAGCATCTACCAAGAGACCCAGTACTTC.

The rearrangement uses TRBV7-9 and TRBJ1-2; 10 bases match TRBD1. Germline loops: CDR1 SEHNR, CDR2 FQNEAQ (reference sequence). J gave up 4 bases and V 1 base, and 3 bases lay outside the gene matches. The CDR3 sequence is 15 residues long. The CDR3 is CASSLDRTGGYGYTF. In DNA, the CDR3 is TGTGCCAGCAGCTTAGATCGGACAGGGGGCTATGGCTACACCTTC.

The chain couples TRBV29-1 to TRBJ2-5; 9 nucleotides agree with TRBD2. V lost 6 bases to trimming and J lost 7 bases; unmatched junction nucleotides: 12. Germline CDR1 reads SQVTM; CDR2 reads ANQGSEA. CDR3 size: 14 residues. This CDR3 is CSVPEGLAGRTQYF. Here the CDR3 DNA reads TGCAGCGTACCCGAGGGGCTAGCGGGAAGGACCCAGTACTTC.

A few counts support this clone. The V and J genes are TRBV6-4 and TRBJ2-2; 7 nucleotides match TRBD2. V dropped 2 bases and J dropped 4; count of bases not matched to a gene: 1. CDR3 length: 14 residues. CDR1 is MRHNA, CDR2 SNTAGT, per germline. The CDR3 bases are TGTGCCAGCAGTGACGGGAGGGCCACCGGGGAGCTGTTTTTT. It yields the protein CASSDGRATGELFF.